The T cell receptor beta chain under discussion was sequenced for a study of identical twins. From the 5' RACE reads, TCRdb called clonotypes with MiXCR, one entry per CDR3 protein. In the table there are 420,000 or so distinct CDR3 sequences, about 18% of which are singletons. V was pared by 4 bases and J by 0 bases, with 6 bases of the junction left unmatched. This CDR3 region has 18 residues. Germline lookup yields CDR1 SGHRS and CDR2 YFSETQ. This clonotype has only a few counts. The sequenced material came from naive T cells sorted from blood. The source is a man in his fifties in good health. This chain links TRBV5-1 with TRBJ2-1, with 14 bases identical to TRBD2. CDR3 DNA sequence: TGCGCCAGCAGCCGACTAGCGGGGGGGGGTAGCTCCTACAATGAGCAGTTCTTC. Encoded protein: CASSRLAGGGSSYNEQFF.